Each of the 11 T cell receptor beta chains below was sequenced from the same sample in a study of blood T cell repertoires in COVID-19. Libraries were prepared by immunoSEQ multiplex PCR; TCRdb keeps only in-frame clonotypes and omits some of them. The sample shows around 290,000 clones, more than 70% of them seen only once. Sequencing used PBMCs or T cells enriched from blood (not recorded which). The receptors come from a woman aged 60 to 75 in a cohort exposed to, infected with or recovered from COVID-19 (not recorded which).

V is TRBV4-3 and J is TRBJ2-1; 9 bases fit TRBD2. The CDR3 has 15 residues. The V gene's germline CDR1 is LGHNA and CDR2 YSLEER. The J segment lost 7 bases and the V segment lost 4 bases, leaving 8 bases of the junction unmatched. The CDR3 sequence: CASSPLAGASNEQFF. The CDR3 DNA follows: TGCGCCAGCAGCCCGTTAGCGGGAGCGAGTAATGAGCAGTTCTTC.

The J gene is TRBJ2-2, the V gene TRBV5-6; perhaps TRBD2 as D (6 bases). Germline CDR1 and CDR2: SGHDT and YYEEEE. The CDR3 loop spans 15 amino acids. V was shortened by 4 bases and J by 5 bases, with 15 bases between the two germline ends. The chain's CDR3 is CASSTLAGKTGELFF. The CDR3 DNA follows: TGTGCCAGCAGCACCTTGGCGGGAAAAACCGGGGAGCTGTTTTTT.

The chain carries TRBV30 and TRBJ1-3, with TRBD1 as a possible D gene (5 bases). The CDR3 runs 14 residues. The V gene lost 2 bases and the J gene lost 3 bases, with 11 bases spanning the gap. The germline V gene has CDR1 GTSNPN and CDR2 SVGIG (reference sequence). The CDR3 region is CAWSMGQYGNTIYF. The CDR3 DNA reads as TGTGCCTGGAGTATGGGGCAGTATGGAAACACCATATATTTT.

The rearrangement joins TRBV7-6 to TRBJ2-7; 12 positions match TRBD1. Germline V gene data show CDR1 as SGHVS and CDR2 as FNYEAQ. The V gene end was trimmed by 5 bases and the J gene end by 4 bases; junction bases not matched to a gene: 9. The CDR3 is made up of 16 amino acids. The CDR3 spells CASSPIPGQGAYEQYF. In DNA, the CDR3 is TGTGCCAGCAGCCCAATCCCGGGACAGGGGGCGTACGAGCAGTACTTC.

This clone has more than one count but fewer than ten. In DNA, the CDR3 is TGCGCCAGCAGCATGGACAGCTACGAGCAGTACTTC. Amino acid sequence: CASSMDSYEQYF. The rearrangement joins TRBV5-1 to TRBJ2-7, with a tentative D call TRBD1 (6 bases). The CDR3 contains 12 residues. V was shortened by 4 bases and J by 3 bases, with 8 bases between the two germline ends. Per the germline V gene, CDR1 is SGHRS and CDR2 is YFSETQ.

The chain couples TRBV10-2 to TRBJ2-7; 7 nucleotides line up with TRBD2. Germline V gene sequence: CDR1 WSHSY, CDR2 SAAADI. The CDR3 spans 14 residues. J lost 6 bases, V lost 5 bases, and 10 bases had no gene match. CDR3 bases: TGCGCCAGCAGTTTTCCCGGGACTACCGGCGAGCAGTACTTC. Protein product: CASSFPGTTGEQYF.

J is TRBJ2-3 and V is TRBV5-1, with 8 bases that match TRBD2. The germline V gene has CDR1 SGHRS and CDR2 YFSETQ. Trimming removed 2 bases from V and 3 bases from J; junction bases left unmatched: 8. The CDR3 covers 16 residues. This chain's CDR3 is CASSFNAGGVTDTQYF. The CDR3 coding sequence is TGCGCCAGCAGCTTCAACGCGGGAGGAGTTACAGATACGCAGTATTTT. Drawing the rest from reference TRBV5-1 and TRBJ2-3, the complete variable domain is KAGVTQTPRYLIKTRGQQVTLSCSPISGHRSVSWYQQTPGQGLQFLFEYFSETQRNKGNFPGRFSGRQFSNSRSEMNVSTLELGDSALYLCASSFNAGGVTDTQYFGPGTRLTVL.

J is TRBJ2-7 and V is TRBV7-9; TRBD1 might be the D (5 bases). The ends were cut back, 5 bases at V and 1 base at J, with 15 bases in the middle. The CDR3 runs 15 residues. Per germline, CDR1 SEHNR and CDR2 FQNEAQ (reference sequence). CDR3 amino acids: CASSPRAQGSYEQYF. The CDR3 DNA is TGTGCCAGCAGCCCAAGAGCCCAGGGTTCCTACGAGCAGTACTTC.

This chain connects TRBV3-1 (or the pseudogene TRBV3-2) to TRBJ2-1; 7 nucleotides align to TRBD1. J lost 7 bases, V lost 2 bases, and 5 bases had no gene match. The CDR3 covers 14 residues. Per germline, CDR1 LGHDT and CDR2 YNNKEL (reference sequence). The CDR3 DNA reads TGTGCCAGCAGCCAATCGGACAGGAGGAATGAGCAGTTCTTC. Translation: CASSQSDRRNEQFF.

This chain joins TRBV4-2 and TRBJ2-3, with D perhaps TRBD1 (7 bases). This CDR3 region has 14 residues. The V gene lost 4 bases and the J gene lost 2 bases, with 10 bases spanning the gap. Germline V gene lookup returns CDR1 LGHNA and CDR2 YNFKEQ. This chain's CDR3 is CASSPGGPTDTQYF. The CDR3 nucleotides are TGTGCCAGCAGCCCAGGGGGGCCCACAGATACGCAGTATTTT.

The CDR3 loop reads CASSSTGGFFSGDGSYNSPLHF. The CDR3 bases are TGTGCCAGCAGTTCGACAGGGGGTTTCTTTTCTGGTGATGGGTCCTATAATTCACCCCTCCACTTT. This chain uses TRBV27 with TRBJ1-6; 9 positions match TRBD1. The V segment lost 4 bases and the J segment 1 base; nucleotides outside the gene matches: 20. The germline CDR1 and CDR2 sequences are MNHEY and SMNVEV (reference sequence). The CDR3 length is 22 residues.